This T cell receptor (beta chain) was observed in a study of OX40 agonist ivuxolimab in advanced cancers. Turning to the study itself: At 0.01 to 10 mg/kg, ivuxolimab was administered intravenously to patients every 2 weeks.

The CDR3 consists of 16 residues. V lost 1 base and J 2 bases, leaving 15 bases between the germline ends. Germline V gives CDR1 MNHNS, CDR2 SASEGT. Profiling relied on immunoSEQ multiplex PCR, and the TCRdb table lists in-frame clones only, not all of them. The sample holds about 71,000 clones, approximately 94% seen once. Autoimmune disease history or systemic immunosuppression barred patients. The sequencing used CD4+ or CD8+ T cells sorted from blood, collected in a trial of the OX40 agonist ivuxolimab. The TCR comes from an adult with an advanced solid tumor such as melanoma, head and neck, liver or kidney cancer. The rearrangement links TRBV6-1 to TRBJ2-7; D is ambiguous. The CDR3 nucleotides read TGTGCCAGCAGTGAAGGGCGGCCAGGTATCGCCTACGAGCAGTACTTC. Protein product: CASSEGRPGIAYEQYF.